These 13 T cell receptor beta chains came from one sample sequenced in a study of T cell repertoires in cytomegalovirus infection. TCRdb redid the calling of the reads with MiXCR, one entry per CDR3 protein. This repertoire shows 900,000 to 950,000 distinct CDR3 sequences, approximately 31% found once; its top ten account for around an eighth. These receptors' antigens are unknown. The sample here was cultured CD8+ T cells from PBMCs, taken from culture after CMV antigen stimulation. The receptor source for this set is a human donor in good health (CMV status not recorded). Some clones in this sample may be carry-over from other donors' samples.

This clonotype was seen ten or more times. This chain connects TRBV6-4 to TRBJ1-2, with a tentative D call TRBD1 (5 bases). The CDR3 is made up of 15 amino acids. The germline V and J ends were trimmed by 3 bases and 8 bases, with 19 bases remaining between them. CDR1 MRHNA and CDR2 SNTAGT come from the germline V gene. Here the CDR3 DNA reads TGTGCCAGCAGTGAGACGGGGCAAGGGGTGCGAGGCTACACCTTC. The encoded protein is CASSETGQGVRGYTF.

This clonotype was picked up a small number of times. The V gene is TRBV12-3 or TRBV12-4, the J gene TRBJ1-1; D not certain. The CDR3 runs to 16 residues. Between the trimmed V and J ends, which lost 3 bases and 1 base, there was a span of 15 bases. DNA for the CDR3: TGTGCCAGCAGTTTGTTCGTGCCGACGGGGAACACTGAAGCTTTCTTT. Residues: CASSLFVPTGNTEAFF.

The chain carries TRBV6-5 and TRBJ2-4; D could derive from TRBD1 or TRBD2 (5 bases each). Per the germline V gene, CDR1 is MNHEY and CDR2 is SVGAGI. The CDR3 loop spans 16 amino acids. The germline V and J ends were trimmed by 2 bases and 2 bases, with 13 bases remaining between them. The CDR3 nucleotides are TGTGCCAGCAGTTACGTGCAGGGAGCCTCCAAAAACATTCAGTACTTC. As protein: CASSYVQGASKNIQYF.

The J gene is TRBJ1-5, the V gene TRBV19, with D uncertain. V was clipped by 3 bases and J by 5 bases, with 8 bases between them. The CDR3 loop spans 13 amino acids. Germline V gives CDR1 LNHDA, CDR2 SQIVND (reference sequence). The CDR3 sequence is CASSITLDQPQHF. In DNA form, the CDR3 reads TGTGCCAGTAGTATTACGTTGGATCAGCCCCAGCATTTT.

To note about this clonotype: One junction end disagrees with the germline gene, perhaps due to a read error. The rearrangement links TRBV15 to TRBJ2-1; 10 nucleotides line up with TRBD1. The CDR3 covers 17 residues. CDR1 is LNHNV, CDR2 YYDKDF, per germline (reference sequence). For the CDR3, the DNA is TGTGCCACCAACAGAGAACTAGGGACAGGGGAGGACAATGAGCAGTTCTTT. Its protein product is CATNRELGTGEDNEQFF.

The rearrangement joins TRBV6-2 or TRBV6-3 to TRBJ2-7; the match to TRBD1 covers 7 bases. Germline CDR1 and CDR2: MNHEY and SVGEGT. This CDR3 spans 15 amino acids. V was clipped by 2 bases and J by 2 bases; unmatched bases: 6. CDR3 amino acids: CASSYALGGPYEQYV. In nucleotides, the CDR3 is TGTGCCAGCAGTTACGCATTAGGGGGCCCCTACGAGCAGTACGTC.

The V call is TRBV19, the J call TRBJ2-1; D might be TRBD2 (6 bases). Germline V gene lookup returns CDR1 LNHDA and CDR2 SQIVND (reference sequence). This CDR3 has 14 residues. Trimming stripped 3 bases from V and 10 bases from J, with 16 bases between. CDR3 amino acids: CASSMVSGGWEQFF. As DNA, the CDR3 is TGTGCCAGTAGTATGGTTAGCGGTGGATGGGAGCAGTTCTTC.

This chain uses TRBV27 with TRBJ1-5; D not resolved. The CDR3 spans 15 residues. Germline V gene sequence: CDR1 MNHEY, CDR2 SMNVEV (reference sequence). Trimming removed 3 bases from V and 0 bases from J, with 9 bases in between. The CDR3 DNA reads TGTGCCAGCAGTTTTGTTGCCACTAGCAATCAGCCCCAGCATTTT. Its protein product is CASSFVATSNQPQHF.

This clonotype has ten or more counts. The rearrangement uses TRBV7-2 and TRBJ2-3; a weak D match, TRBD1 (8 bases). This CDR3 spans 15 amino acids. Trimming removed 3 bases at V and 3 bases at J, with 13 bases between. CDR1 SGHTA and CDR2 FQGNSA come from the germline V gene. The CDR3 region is CASSFTGGETDTQYF. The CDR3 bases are TGTGCCAGCAGCTTTACAGGGGGGGAAACAGATACGCAGTATTTT. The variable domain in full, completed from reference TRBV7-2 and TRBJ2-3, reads GAGVSQSPSNKVTEKGKDVELRCDPISGHTALYWYRQSLGQGLEFLIYFQGNSAPDKSGLPSDRFSAERTGGSVSTLTIQRTQQEDSAVYLCASSFTGGETDTQYFGPGTRLTVL.

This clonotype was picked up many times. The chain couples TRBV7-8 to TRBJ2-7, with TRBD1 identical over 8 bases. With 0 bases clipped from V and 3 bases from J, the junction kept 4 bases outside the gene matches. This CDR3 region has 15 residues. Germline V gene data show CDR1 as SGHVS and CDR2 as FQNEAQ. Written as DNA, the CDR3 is TGTGCCAGCAGCTTAGCACCAGGGGGCGGCTACGAGCAGTACTTC. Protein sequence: CASSLAPGGGYEQYF. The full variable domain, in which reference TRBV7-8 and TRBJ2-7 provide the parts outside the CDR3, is GAGVSQSPRYKVAKRGQDVALRCDPISGHVSLFWYQQALGQGPEFLTYFQNEAQLDKSGLPSDRFFAERPEGSVSTLKIQRTQQEDSAVYLCASSLAPGGGYEQYFGPGTRLTVT.

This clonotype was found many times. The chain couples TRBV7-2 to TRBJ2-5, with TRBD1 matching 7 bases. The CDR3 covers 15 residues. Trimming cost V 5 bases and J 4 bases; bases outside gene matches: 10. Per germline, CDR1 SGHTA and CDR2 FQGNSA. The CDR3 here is CASSLEPWDRETQYF. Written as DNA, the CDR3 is TGTGCCAGCAGCCTAGAGCCCTGGGACAGAGAGACCCAGTACTTC.

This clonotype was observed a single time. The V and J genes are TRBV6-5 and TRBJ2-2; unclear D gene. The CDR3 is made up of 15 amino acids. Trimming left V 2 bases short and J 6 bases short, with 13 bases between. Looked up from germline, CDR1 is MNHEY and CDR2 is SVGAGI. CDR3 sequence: CASSYVPGVAGELFF. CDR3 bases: TGTGCCAGCAGTTACGTGCCCGGCGTGGCCGGGGAGCTGTTTTTT.

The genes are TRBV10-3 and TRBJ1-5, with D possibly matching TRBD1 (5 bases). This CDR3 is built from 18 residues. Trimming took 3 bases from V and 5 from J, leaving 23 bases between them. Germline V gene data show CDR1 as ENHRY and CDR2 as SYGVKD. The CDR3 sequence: CAISEFRQLGHQDQPQHF. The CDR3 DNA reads TGTGCCATCAGTGAATTTAGGCAGCTTGGACACCAGGATCAGCCCCAGCATTTT.